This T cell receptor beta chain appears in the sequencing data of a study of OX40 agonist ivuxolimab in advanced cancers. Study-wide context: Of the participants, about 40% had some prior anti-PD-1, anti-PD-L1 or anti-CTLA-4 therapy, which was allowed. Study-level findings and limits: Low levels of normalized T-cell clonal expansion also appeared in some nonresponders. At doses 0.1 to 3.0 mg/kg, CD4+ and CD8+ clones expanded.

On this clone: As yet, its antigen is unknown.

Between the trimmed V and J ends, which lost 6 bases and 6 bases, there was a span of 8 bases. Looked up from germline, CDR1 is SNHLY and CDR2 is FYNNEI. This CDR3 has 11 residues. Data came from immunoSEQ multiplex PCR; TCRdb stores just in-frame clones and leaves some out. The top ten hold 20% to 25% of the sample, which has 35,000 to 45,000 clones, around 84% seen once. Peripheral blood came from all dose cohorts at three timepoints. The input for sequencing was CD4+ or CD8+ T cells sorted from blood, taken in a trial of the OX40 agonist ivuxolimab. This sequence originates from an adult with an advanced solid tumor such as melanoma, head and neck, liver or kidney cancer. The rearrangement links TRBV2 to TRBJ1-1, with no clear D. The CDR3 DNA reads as TGTGCCAGCAGATCGGGCGCTGAAGCTTTCTTT. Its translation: CASRSGAEAFF.